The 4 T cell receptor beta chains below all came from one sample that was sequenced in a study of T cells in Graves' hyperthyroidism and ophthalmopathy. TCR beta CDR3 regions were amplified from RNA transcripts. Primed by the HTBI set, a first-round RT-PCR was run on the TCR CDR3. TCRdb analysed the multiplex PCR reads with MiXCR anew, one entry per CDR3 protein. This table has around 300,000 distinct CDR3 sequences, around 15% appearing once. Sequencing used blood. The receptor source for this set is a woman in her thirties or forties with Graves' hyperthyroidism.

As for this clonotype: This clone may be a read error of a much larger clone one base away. The CDR3 bases are TGTGCCAGCAGACCACATACAGGCTATGGCTACACCTTC. Protein: CASRPHTGYGYTF. The gene calls are TRBV28 and TRBJ1-2; tentative D call: TRBD1 (5 bases). Germline V gene data show CDR1 as MDHEN and CDR2 as SYDVKM. The CDR3 runs 13 residues. V lost 6 bases, J lost 4 bases, and 12 bases lay in between.

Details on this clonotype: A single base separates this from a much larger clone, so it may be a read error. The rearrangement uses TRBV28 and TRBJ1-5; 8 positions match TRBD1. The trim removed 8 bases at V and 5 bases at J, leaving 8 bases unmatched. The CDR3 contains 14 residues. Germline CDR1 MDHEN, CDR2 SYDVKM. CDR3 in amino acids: CASGTRQGYQPQHF. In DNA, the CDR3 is TGTGCCAGCGGTACCCGACAGGGGTATCAGCCCCAGCATTTT.

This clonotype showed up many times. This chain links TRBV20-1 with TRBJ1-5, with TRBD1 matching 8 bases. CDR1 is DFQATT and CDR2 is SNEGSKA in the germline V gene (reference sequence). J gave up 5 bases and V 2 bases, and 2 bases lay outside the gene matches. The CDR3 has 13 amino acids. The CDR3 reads CSARQGADQPQHF. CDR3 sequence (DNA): TGCAGTGCTAGACAGGGGGCTGATCAGCCCCAGCATTTT.

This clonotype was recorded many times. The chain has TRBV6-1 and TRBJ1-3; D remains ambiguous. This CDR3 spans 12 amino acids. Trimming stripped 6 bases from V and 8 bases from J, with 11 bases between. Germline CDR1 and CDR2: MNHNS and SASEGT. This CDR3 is CASRSPRDTIYF. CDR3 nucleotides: TGTGCCAGCAGAAGTCCGAGGGACACCATATATTTT.